These T cell receptor beta chains were read from a single sample in a study of shared clonotypes between healthy human individuals. Assay used: immunoSEQ multiplex PCR; TCRdb lists only in-frame clones, some missing. Of about 2.3 million clones listed, about 90% are singletons. Sample: naive CD4+ T cells from PBMCs. The receptors were gathered from a man aged 18-30 years in good health. Some clones in this sample may be carry-over from other donors' samples. CDR3s include the opening cysteine and the closing phenylalanine or tryptophan. D genes are given only for firm matches. Size is stated for part of the rows, as once, few or many counts, or as a class when the clone is expanded.

NA	NA	TRBJ2-3	TRBV5-1	TGCGCCAGCAGCCTGGTGCCAGGGGGGAGGGTTTCAGATACGCAGTATTTT	CASSLVPGGRVSDTQYF
TRBD1	NA	TRBJ2-3	TRBV6-5	TGTGCCAGCAGAATTTTACAGGGGGTTCGGGGCATGCAGTATTTT	CASRILQGVRGMQYF
TRBD1	NA	TRBJ2-7	TRBV7-9	TGTGCCAGCAGCTCTGGGCCGGGACAGGGGGCTCGGAACGAGCAGTACTTC	CASSSGPGQGARNEQYF
NA	NA	TRBJ2-5	TRBV15	TGTGCCACCAGCAGAGCCCCCCGCCGAGAGACCCAGTACTTC	CATSRAPRRETQYF
TRBD1	NA	TRBJ1-1	TRBV18	TGTGCCAGCTCACCACGACAACAGGGGAAGACTGAAGCTTTCTTT	CASSPRQQGKTEAFF
NA	NA	TRBJ1-5	TRBV28	TGTGCCAGCACGTCCCCACCGGGGCCCTATAGCAATCAGCCCCAGCATTTT	CASTSPPGPYSNQPQHF
NA	NA	TRBJ1-3	TRBV2	TGTGCCAGCAGTGATAGGGGACGGAAGCTGGGGCAAAGAAACACCATATATTTT	CASSDRGRKLGQRNTIYF
NA	NA	TRBJ2-3	TRBV20-1	TGCAGTGCTCGTCGTCCAGATACGCAGTATTTT	CSARRPDTQYF
NA	NA	TRBJ1-2	TRBV5-1	TGCGCCAGCAGCTTCGGGGGGAACTATGGCTACACCTTC	CASSFGGNYGYTF
NA	NA	TRBJ1-1	TRBV5-1	TGCGCCAGCAGCTTGGGGGAGTACACTGAAGCTTTCTTT	CASSLGEYTEAFF
NA	NA	TRBJ2-7	TRBV5-6	TGTGCCAGCAGCCCTGGCATTCGGGGGTCCTACGAGCAGTACTTC	CASSPGIRGSYEQYF
NA	NA	TRBJ2-3	TRBV18	TGTGCCAGCTCACCGGTCGTACAGGGTCCAGATACGCAGTATTTT	CASSPVVQGPDTQYF
NA	once	TRBJ1-1	TRBV6-5	TGTGCCAGCAGTTCCGGGGACGGAACCATGAACACTGAAGCTTTCTTT	CASSSGDGTMNTEAFF
NA	NA	TRBJ2-1	TRBV29-1	TGCAGCGCTAGTGGGGGGCTAGAGCAGTTCTTC	CSASGGLEQFF
TRBD1	NA	TRBJ2-7	TRBV28	TGTGCCAGCAGTCCAACAGGGGATGGGAACGAGCAGTACTTC	CASSPTGDGNEQYF
TRBD1	NA	TRBJ2-7	TRBV7-9	TGTGCCAGCGGCAACCGGGACAGGAGCGAGCAGTACTTC	CASGNRDRSEQYF